This T cell receptor beta chain was sequenced for a study of cytomegalovirus exposure and HLA in healthy donors. Worth noting for this clone: Its cognate antigen is unknown.

After removal of 3 bases from V and 3 bases from J, the junction contained 2 bases not matched to a gene. Germline V gives CDR1 SGHNT, CDR2 YYREEE (reference sequence). The CDR3 runs to 14 residues. Study-wide findings and caveats: A later analysis showed TCR association rates differing by HLA locus, peaking at DRB1 and lowest at HLA-C. Most subjects had HLA-A and HLA-B alleles reportedly predicted accurately by TCR beta sequences. Reports described diagnosis of cytomegalovirus status by the classifier as highly specific and sensitive. The authors later linked a missense DCLRE1C variant to TCR beta V- and J-gene trimming.

Researchers ran the PCR with 60 Vbeta and 13 Jbeta primers. Repertoires were generated with immunoSEQ multiplex PCR, while TCRdb's copy carries only in-frame clones and drops some. Seen here are about 120,000 clones, roughly three fifths observed once, and the top ten hold 9% to 10%. The chain joins TRBV5-4 to TRBJ1-2; 10 bases are a match to TRBD1. Sequencing used PBMCs. The origin of this receptor is a man in his forties in good health and CMV-seropositive. CDR3: CASSWGTGDYGYTF. The CDR3 nucleotides read TGTGCCAGCAGCTGGGGGACAGGGGACTATGGCTACACCTTC. Supplemented by reference TRBV5-4 and TRBJ1-2, the full variable domain reads ETGVTQSPTHLIKTRGQQVTLRCSSQSGHNTVSWYQQALGQGPQFIFQYYREEENGRGNFPPRFSGLQFPNYSSELNVNALELDDSALYLCASSWGTGDYGYTFGSGTRLTVV.